The sequence of this T cell receptor (beta chain) was determined in a study of CD8+ T cells in alopecia areata. The V gene lost 5 bases and the J gene lost 1 base, with 12 bases spanning the gap. CDR1 is WSHSY, CDR2 SAAADI, per germline. This CDR3 region has 16 residues. Isolated RNA was reverse transcribed into cDNA used as the sequencing template. The protocol was immunoSEQ multiplex PCR, while the TCRdb copy is restricted to in-frame clones and leaves out a portion. The sample yields 150,000 or so clones, approximately 87% seen once. The chain employs TRBV10-2 and TRBJ2-6, with D perhaps TRBD1 or TRBD2 (5 bases each). Sequencing used CD8+ T cells sorted from blood, obtained at week 0. The TCR originated in a human donor with alopecia areata. The CDR3: CASSNTGASGANVLTF. The CDR3 nucleotides read TGCGCCAGCAGTAATACCGGGGCTTCTGGGGCCAACGTCCTGACTTTC.